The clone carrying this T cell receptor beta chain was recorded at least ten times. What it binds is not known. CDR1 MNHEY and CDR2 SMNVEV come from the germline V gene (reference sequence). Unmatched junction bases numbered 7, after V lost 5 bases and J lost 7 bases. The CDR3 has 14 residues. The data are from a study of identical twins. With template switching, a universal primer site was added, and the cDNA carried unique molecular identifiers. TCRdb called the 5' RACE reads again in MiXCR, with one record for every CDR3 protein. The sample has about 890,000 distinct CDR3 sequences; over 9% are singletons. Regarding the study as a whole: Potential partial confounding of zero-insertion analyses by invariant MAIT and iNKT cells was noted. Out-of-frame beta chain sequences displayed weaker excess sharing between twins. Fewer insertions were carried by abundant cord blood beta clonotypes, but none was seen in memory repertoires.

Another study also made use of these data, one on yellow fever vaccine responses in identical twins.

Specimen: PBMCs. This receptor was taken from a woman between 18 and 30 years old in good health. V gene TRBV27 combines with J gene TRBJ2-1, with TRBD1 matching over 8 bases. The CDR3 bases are TGTGCCAGCAGTAACCCCGACAGGGGTAATGAGCAGTTCTTC. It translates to CASSNPDRGNEQFF.